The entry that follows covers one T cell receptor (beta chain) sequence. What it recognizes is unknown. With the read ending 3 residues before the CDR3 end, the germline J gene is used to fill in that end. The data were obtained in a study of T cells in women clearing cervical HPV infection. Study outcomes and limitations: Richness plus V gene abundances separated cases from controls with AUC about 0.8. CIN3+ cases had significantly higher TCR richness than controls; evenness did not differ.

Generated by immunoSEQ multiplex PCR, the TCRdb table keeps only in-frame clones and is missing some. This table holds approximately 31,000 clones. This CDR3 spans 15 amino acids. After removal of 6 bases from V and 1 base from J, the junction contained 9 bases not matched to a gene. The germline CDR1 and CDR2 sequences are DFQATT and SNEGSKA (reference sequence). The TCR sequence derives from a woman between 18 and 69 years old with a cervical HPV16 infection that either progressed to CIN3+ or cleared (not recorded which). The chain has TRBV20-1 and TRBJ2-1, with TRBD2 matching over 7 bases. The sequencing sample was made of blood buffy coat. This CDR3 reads CSAPLAGRSYNEQFF. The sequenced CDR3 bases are TGCAGTGCACCGTTAGCGGGCAGGTCCTACAATGAG.